One and the same sample provided the 9 T cell receptor beta chains below, sequenced in a study of tumor and adjacent non-tumor tissue in lung cancer. No cell sorting was done before RNA was extracted from the tissue. The library came from three nested PCR rounds adapted from ARM-PCR protocols. TCRdb analysed the multiplex PCR reads with MiXCR anew, one entry per CDR3 protein. The sample yields about 110,000 distinct CDR3 sequences, 75% seen once. The specimen was lung tumor tissue. These receptors all come from a woman aged 60-75 years with non-small cell lung cancer.

With regard to this clonotype: It may be a read error: a sequence one base away is much more abundant. The gene calls are TRBV10-3 and TRBJ2-5; D is possibly TRBD1 or TRBD2 (5 bases each). Deletions cut 5 bases from V and 2 bases from J, with 15 bases between. Germline V lookup: CDR1 ENHRY, CDR2 SYGVKD. CDR3 size: 15 residues. Here the CDR3 reads CAISRGYGNQETQYF. The CDR3 nucleotides are TGTGCCATCAGTAGGGGATACGGGAATCAAGAGACCCAGTACTTC.

CDR3 sequence reads: CSGTSGRAGNRQYF. The CDR3 coding sequence is TGCAGCGGAACTAGCGGGAGGGCGGGAAATAGGCAGTATTTT. This chain uses TRBV29-1 with TRBJ2-3; 13 bases match TRBD2. Germline CDR1 is SQVTM and CDR2 is ANQGSEA. CDR3 length equals 14 residues. With 7 bases clipped from V and 11 bases from J, the junction kept 12 bases outside the gene matches.

Worth noting for this clonotype: One end of the junction varies from germline; a read error may be responsible. This chain connects TRBV11-2 to TRBJ2-3; TRBD2 matches 9 bases. This CDR3 contains 15 residues. The germline V gene encodes CDR1 SGHAT and CDR2 FQNNGV. CDR3 nucleotides: TGTACCAGTAGCTTAGAGGGACTAGCCACAGATACGCAGTATTTT. Translated, it gives CTSSLEGLATDTQYF.

Concerning this clonotype: The final CDR3 position lacks the conserved phenylalanine or tryptophan, pointing to a likely read error. The DNA is omitted, as the CDR3 cannot be located on it reliably, and the CDR3 follows TCRdb's listing. The V and J genes are TRBV11-3 and TRBJ2-1; the table's D call TRBD2 went unverified against the DNA. The CDR3 is 19 residues long, ends included. Per the germline V gene, CDR1 is SGHNT and CDR2 is YENEEA. The CDR3 is CASSRQGLAGGRSYNEQFL.

Remarks on this clonotype: Compared with germline, one end of the junction differs, possibly owing to a read error. The chain links TRBV11-2 to TRBJ2-7; D possibly corresponds to TRBD1 (6 bases). From germline, CDR1 is SGHAT and CDR2 FQNNGV. CDR3 length equals 15 residues. Here the CDR3 reads CAGSLEQLGGYEQYF. In DNA form, the CDR3 reads TGTGCCGGCAGCTTAGAGCAACTAGGGGGCTACGAGCAGTACTTC.

A single count supports this clonotype. A clone one base away is much larger, so this may be a read error. The chain employs TRBV6-6 and TRBJ2-7, with no clear D. This CDR3 contains 14 residues. Trimming shortened V by 5 bases and J by 0 bases, and 11 bases separated the two germline ends. Germline values: CDR1 MNHNY, CDR2 SVGAGI (reference sequence). CDR3 region: CASSLTKNSYEQYF. CDR3 coding DNA: TGTGCCAGCAGTCTGACCAAGAACTCCTACGAGCAGTACTTC.

To note about this clonotype: Possible read error: a much larger clone is one base away. This chain connects TRBV19 to TRBJ2-2, with 8 bases fitting TRBD1. The CDR3 contains 16 residues. Germline values: CDR1 LNHDA, CDR2 SQIVND (reference sequence). The CDR3 nucleotides are TGTGCCAGTAGTCCCGGGACAGGTCTCGGTTCGGGGGAGATGTTTTTT. Amino acids: CASSPGTGLGSGEMFF.

In the case of this clonotype: An end of the junction does not agree with germline; a read error may underlie this. This rearrangement joins TRBV11-3 to TRBJ2-2; 10 positions agree with TRBD1. Per germline, CDR1 SGHNT and CDR2 YENEEA. The CDR3 sequence is 15 residues long. The CDR3 DNA is TGTGCCAGCAGCCCGACAGGGGGCCGGGCCGGGGAACTGTTTTTT. Protein product: CASSPTGGRAGELFF.

V and J are TRBV28 and TRBJ2-1, with 10 bases lining up with TRBD2. The CDR3 spans 16 residues. CDR1 is MDHEN and CDR2 is SYDVKM in the germline V gene. The J segment lost 7 bases and the V segment lost 6 bases, leaving 12 bases of the junction unmatched. DNA of the CDR3: TGTGCCAGCAGCCCCTCCGGGACTAGCGTGAGTAATGAGCAGTTCTTC. Translated: CASSPSGTSVSNEQFF. The complete variable domain, with remaining parts taken from reference TRBV28 and TRBJ2-1, reads DVKVTQSSRYLVKRTGEKVFLECVQDMDHENMFWYRQDPGLGLRLIYFSYDVKMKEKGDIPEGYSVSREKKERFSLILESASTNQTSMYLCASSPSGTSVSNEQFFGPGTRLTVL.